This record concerns one T cell receptor (beta chain) sequence. Its matching antigen is unknown. These data originate in a study of cytomegalovirus exposure and HLA in healthy donors. Study outcomes and limitations: In a later analysis, an Asian-associated ancestry cluster reportedly showed fewer N-insertions than the approximately 620-donor mean.

Donors likely had unrecorded immune exposures despite being nominally healthy when sampled. PCR employed 60 Vbeta and 13 Jbeta primers. Repertoires were generated with immunoSEQ multiplex PCR, while TCRdb's copy carries only in-frame clones and drops some. Of under 200,000 clones in the sample, around 84% were seen once. The CDR3 is 15 amino acids. The V end was cut by 0 bases, the J end by 7 bases, with 13 bases between. Looked up from germline, CDR1 is LGHNA and CDR2 is YNFKEQ. The material sequenced was PBMCs. The chain couples TRBV4-2 to TRBJ1-5; D is unresolved. The sequence was collected from a woman younger than 35 in good health and CMV-seronegative. The CDR3 nucleotides are TGTGCCAGCAGCCAAGAAATTTCGGGGTGGCAGCCCCAGCATTTT. It is translated as CASSQEISGWQPQHF.